The next 20 T cell receptor beta chains were all read from a single sample in a study of post-analysis software for immune sequencing data. Study observations and caveats: Patients had higher frequencies than controls of about 5 TRBV segments, including TRBV5-6, TRBV5-1 and TRBV20-1.

Sequencing libraries made from TCR beta cDNA carried unique molecular identifiers. Using its own MiXCR run on the PCR reads, TCRdb lists one record per CDR3 protein. The sample yields hundreds of thousands of distinct CDR3 sequences, about 60% seen once. Their antigens remain unidentified. The source material was blood. Every receptor here comes from a girl aged 2 to 10 with multiple sclerosis.

The table lists this clonotype with a few counts. The rearrangement uses TRBV4-1 and TRBJ1-1; D perhaps matches TRBD1 (6 bases). Looked up from germline, CDR1 is MGHRA and CDR2 is YSYEKL. V lost 1 base and J lost 10, with 19 bases in between. CDR3 size: 15 residues. The CDR3 is CASSQVVGQGKGAFF. CDR3 bases: TGCGCCAGCAGCCAAGTCGTAGGCCAGGGGAAGGGAGCTTTCTTT.

This clonotype has more than one count but fewer than ten. The chain is built from TRBV12-3 or TRBV12-4 and TRBJ2-5; TRBD2 agrees at 14 bases. Trimming removed 5 bases from V and 5 bases from J; junction bases left unmatched: 13. The CDR3 totals 18 residues. The CDR3 DNA reads as TGTGCCAGCAGTGGCGGACTAGCGGGAGGAGGAGAATGGGAGACCCAGTACTTC. Protein product: CASSGGLAGGGEWETQYF.

V usage is TRBV20-1 and J usage is TRBJ2-1; 8 positions agree with TRBD2. This CDR3 is built from 19 residues. J was trimmed by 3 bases and V by 0 bases; bases with no gene match: 16. Germline CDR1 reads DFQATT; CDR2 reads SNEGSKA (reference sequence). CDR3 residues: CSARDLYHESSGNYNEQFF. The CDR3 nucleotides are TGCAGTGCTAGAGATCTTTATCACGAAAGTAGCGGGAACTACAATGAGCAGTTCTTC.

The chain joins TRBV29-1 to TRBJ1-4, with 8 bases aligning to TRBD1. The V segment lost 4 bases and the J segment 7 bases; nucleotides outside the gene matches: 11. Germline V gene sequence: CDR1 SQVTM, CDR2 ANQGSEA. The CDR3 has 15 amino acids. CDR3 coding DNA: TGCAGCGTTGTTCCTACAGGGGGAAGTTCTGAAAAACTGTTTTTT. Protein sequence: CSVVPTGGSSEKLFF.

CDR3 residues: CSVAGATNYGYTF. CDR3 in DNA: TGCAGCGTTGCCGGGGCCACTAACTATGGCTACACCTTC. The chain links TRBV29-1 to TRBJ1-2, with D perhaps matching TRBD1 (5 bases). V was shortened by 4 bases and J by 0 bases, with 9 bases between the two germline ends. Per germline, CDR1 SQVTM and CDR2 ANQGSEA. The CDR3 spans 13 residues.

V usage is TRBV29-1 and J usage is TRBJ2-1; D is ambiguous. V lost 1 base and J lost 5, with 9 bases in between. This CDR3 region has 13 residues. Germline assignment: CDR1 SQVTM and CDR2 ANQGSEA. The CDR3 nucleotides are TGCAGCGTTGAAGCGACCCAAGACAATGAGCAGTTCTTC. Its translation is CSVEATQDNEQFF.

This clonotype appeared a single time. CDR3 amino acids: CASSEPGRVGGFF. The CDR3 DNA reads as TGTGCCAGCAGTGAACCCGGGCGGGTAGGCGGGTTCTTC. The V gene is TRBV6-2 or TRBV6-3, the J gene TRBJ2-1, with D maybe TRBD2 (5 bases). Germline V gene sequence: CDR1 MNHEY, CDR2 SVGEGT. V was cut by 5 bases and J by 15 bases, with 20 bases left in between. The CDR3 is made up of 13 amino acids.

The V and J genes are TRBV20-1 and TRBJ2-5; D possibly corresponds to TRBD1 (5 bases). Trimming left V 1 base short and J 5 bases short, with 11 bases between. This CDR3 contains 13 residues. Per germline, CDR1 DFQATT and CDR2 SNEGSKA (reference sequence). In nucleotides, the CDR3 is TGCAGTGCTAGAGGCCAGGGATGGGAGACCCAGTACTTC. Residues: CSARGQGWETQYF.

The rearrangement joins TRBV6-2 or TRBV6-3 to TRBJ2-1, with a weak D call TRBD2 (5 bases). V dropped 4 bases and J dropped 7 bases, with 17 bases sitting between them. This CDR3 region has 15 residues. Per germline, CDR1 MNHEY and CDR2 SVGEGT. The CDR3 DNA reads TGTGCCAGCAGTTCCCCGGGATTACCCGGGAATGAGCAGTTCTTC. Residues: CASSSPGLPGNEQFF.

J is TRBJ2-1 and V is TRBV20-1; TRBD1 might be the D (6 bases). The CDR3 loop spans 14 amino acids. V lost 7 bases and J lost 6, with 19 bases in between. Germline CDR1 and CDR2: DFQATT and SNEGSKA (reference sequence). The CDR3 loop reads CSGALRDKSNEQFF. The CDR3, as DNA: TGCAGTGGGGCGCTCCGGGACAAGAGCAATGAGCAGTTCTTC.

The chain employs TRBV7-2 and TRBJ2-7, with TRBD1 as a possible D gene (6 bases). This CDR3 is built from 14 residues. Germline CDR1 is SGHTA and CDR2 is FQGNSA. The germline V and J ends were trimmed by 3 bases and 0 bases, with 9 bases remaining between them. CDR3 amino acids: CASSLNRDSYEQYF. The CDR3 region has the DNA TGTGCCAGCAGCTTGAACAGGGACTCCTACGAGCAGTACTTC.

The chain uses TRBV5-1 and TRBJ2-7, with 11 positions matching TRBD1. V was clipped by 4 bases and J by 6 bases; unmatched bases: 6. The length of the CDR3 is 14 residues. CDR1 and CDR2 (germline): SGHRS, YFSETQ. As DNA, the CDR3 is TGCGCCAGCAGCCCGACGGGACAGGGGGTCGAGCAGTACTTC. Its protein is CASSPTGQGVEQYF.

This clonotype was counted a few times. The chain carries TRBV10-3 and TRBJ2-7; TRBD2 matches at 8 bases. The V segment lost 7 bases and the J segment 5 bases; nucleotides outside the gene matches: 7. The CDR3 runs to 13 residues. The germline CDR1 and CDR2 sequences are ENHRY and SYGVKD. CDR3 DNA sequence: TGTGCCATCACTCCGGGACTAGGAGACGAGCAGTACTTC. This sequence encodes CAITPGLGDEQYF.

The chain employs TRBV25-1 and TRBJ1-2; D gene uncertain. The germline V gene encodes CDR1 MGHDK and CDR2 SYGVNS. The V end was cut by 3 bases, the J end by 8 bases, with 7 bases between. The CDR3 consists of 11 residues. This chain's CDR3 is CASSDGAGYTF. Written as DNA, the CDR3 is TGTGCCAGCAGTGACGGTGCCGGCTACACCTTC.

The J gene is TRBJ2-1, the V gene TRBV20-1; a possible D gene is TRBD1 (6 bases). CDR1 is DFQATT, CDR2 SNEGSKA, per germline (reference sequence). This CDR3 is 15 amino acids long. V was pared by 1 base and J by 0 bases, with 10 bases between. The CDR3 bases are TGCAGTGCTAGAGCAACAGGGAGCTCCTACAATGAGCAGTTCTTC. Its translation is CSARATGSSYNEQFF.

Here the CDR3 DNA reads TGTGCCAGCAGCTTAGAACGGACGGAAAAACTGTTTTTT. Amino acids: CASSLERTEKLFF. V usage is TRBV7-2 and J usage is TRBJ1-4; D not certain. The CDR3 sequence is 13 residues long. The V gene's germline CDR1 is SGHTA and CDR2 FQGNSA. V lost 1 base to trimming and J lost 8 bases, with 8 bases between them. The variable domain in full, with the rest retrieved from reference TRBV7-2 and TRBJ1-4, is GAGVSQSPSNKVTEKGKDVELRCDPISGHTALYWYRQSLGQGLEFLIYFQGNSAPDKSGLPSDRFSAERTGGSVSTLTIQRTQQEDSAVYLCASSLERTEKLFFGSGTQLSVL.

The J gene is TRBJ2-5, the V gene TRBV20-1, with 7 bases matching TRBD2. V was pared by 3 bases and J by 4 bases, with 14 bases of the junction left unmatched. This CDR3 contains 16 residues. Germline V gives CDR1 DFQATT, CDR2 SNEGSKA (reference sequence). Here the CDR3 reads CSASWAAGEGGETQYF. In DNA form, the CDR3 reads TGCAGTGCTAGTTGGGCCGCGGGGGAGGGTGGAGAGACCCAGTACTTC.

J is TRBJ2-4 and V is TRBV20-1; no clear D gene. Germline V gives CDR1 DFQATT, CDR2 SNEGSKA (reference sequence). This CDR3 is built from 13 residues. V was clipped by 4 bases and J by 13 bases, with 20 bases between them. The CDR3 DNA reads as TGCAGTGCTATCTCCCCGGGCACCAATGAGCAGTACTTC. Encoded protein: CSAISPGTNEQYF.

Here the CDR3 DNA reads TGTGCCAGCAGTCCCGGGACTAGCGGGGGACAAGAGACCCAGTACTTC. Protein sequence: CASSPGTSGGQETQYF. The rearrangement links TRBV27 to TRBJ2-5; TRBD2 matches 14 bases. The length of the CDR3 is 16 residues. The trim removed 5 bases at V and 2 bases at J, leaving 4 bases unmatched. CDR1 and CDR2 from the germline V gene are MNHEY and SMNVEV (reference sequence).

The chain uses TRBV3-1 and TRBJ2-7; TRBD1 matches at 7 bases. The CDR3 contains 15 residues. After removal of 1 base from V and 3 bases from J, the junction contained 6 bases not matched to a gene. In germline, CDR1 is LGHDT, CDR2 YNNKEL (reference sequence). CDR3 bases: TGTGCCAGCAGCCAAGGGTCAGGGGGTTACTACGAGCAGTACTTC. It encodes CASSQGSGGYYEQYF.